This T cell receptor (beta chain) was profiled in a study of neurological immune-mediated disorders. The overall study: Relapsing-remitting disease affected some 31, and secondary progressive 3, of around 34 multiple sclerosis patients. Study-wide points: Expansion of TCR clones was greatest in HTLV-1-associated myelopathy and smallest in multiple sclerosis, where it fell below that of healthy controls.

Deletions cut 6 bases from V and 3 bases from J, with 15 bases between. Germline V gene sequence: CDR1 DFQATT, CDR2 SNEGSKA (reference sequence). The CDR3 sequence is 14 residues long. This clonotype came up many times. Its antigen is undetermined. One entry per CDR3 protein results from TCRdb running MiXCR on the 5' RACE reads. Among 87,000 or so distinct CDR3 sequences, around 3.4% were seen once, and the ten largest hold approximately 3%. The sequence derives from a woman aged 45-59 years with multiple sclerosis. The chain couples TRBV20-1 to TRBJ2-1, with D tentatively TRBD2 (6 bases). The sample taken for sequencing was PBMCs. This CDR3 reads CSARTGVSYNEQFF. For the CDR3, the DNA is TGCAGTGCCCGCACGGGGGTGAGCTACAATGAGCAGTTCTTC.